The 7 T cell receptor beta chains in this list originate from one sample, sequenced in a study of CD8 T cells in ankylosing spondylitis. Via MiXCR, TCRdb re-called the 5' RACE reads, giving one row per CDR3 protein. The sample has about 160,000 distinct CDR3 sequences, 40% to 50% seen once; the top ten hold approximately 16%. Sample: synovial fluid, either unsorted or a sorted T cell fraction (not recorded which). These receptor sequences come from a male donor with ankylosing spondylitis.

The chain joins TRBV9 to TRBJ2-3; TRBD2 matches at 8 bases. This CDR3 has 15 residues. V gave up 2 bases and J gave up 6 bases; unmatched junction bases: 8. Germline V lookup: CDR1 SGDLS, CDR2 YYNGEE. The CDR3 DNA is TGTGCCAGCAGCGTTTTTAGCGGGATTGACGATACGCAGTATTTT. It yields the protein CASSVFSGIDDTQYF. The complete variable domain, with remaining parts taken from reference TRBV9 and TRBJ2-3, reads DSGVTQTPKHLITATGQRVTLRCSPRSGDLSVYWYQQSLDQGLQFLIQYYNGEERAKGNILERFSAQQFPDLHSELNLSSLELGDSALYFCASSVFSGIDDTQYFGPGTRLTVL.

The sample holds a few counts of this clonotype. This CDR3 is CASSPEGGICEQYF. CDR3 coding DNA: TGTGCCAGCAGCCCAGAGGGTGGGATATGCGAGCAGTACTTC. This rearrangement joins TRBV11-1 to TRBJ2-7; perhaps TRBD2 as D (5 bases). The CDR3 sequence is 14 residues long. Trimming left V 5 bases short and J 6 bases short, with 17 bases between. Germline CDR1 SGHAT, CDR2 FQDESV (reference sequence).

This chain connects TRBV27 to TRBJ1-5; D is ambiguous. CDR3 size: 14 residues. Germline V lookup: CDR1 MNHEY, CDR2 SMNVEV (reference sequence). Deletions cut 1 base from V and 7 bases from J, with 11 bases between. This chain's CDR3 is CASSLFRAGQPQHF. DNA for the CDR3: TGTGCCAGCAGTTTATTTAGGGCGGGACAGCCCCAGCATTTT.

As regards this clonotype: A single base separates this from a much larger clone, so it may be a read error. This rearrangement joins TRBV27 to TRBJ1-5; D possibly corresponds to TRBD1 (5 bases). Germline-derived CDR1 and CDR2 are MNHEY and SMNVEV (reference sequence). The length of the CDR3 is 13 residues. The CDR3 nucleotides are TGTGCCAGCAGTCTGGGCATTAGACAGCACCAGCATTTT. Translated, it gives CASSLGIRQHQHF.

In its sample, this clonotype was seen a few times. The chain uses TRBV27 and TRBJ2-2; D call uncertain. V lost 3 bases, J lost 6 bases, and 14 bases lay in between. Germline V gene lookup returns CDR1 MNHEY and CDR2 SMNVEV (reference sequence). The CDR3 is 15 amino acids. The CDR3 loop reads CASSFLPGTPGELFF. As DNA, the CDR3 is TGTGCCAGCAGTTTCCTACCCGGAACCCCCGGGGAGCTGTTTTTT.

The chain links TRBV15 to TRBJ2-7, with TRBD1 as a possible D gene (7 bases). Trimming left V 6 bases short and J 5 bases short, with 17 bases between. In germline, CDR1 is LNHNV, CDR2 YYDKDF (reference sequence). The CDR3 contains 14 residues. CDR3 sequence (DNA): TGTGCCACCAGACCCATCGGAGGGGGCCACGAGCAGTACTTC. Encoded protein: CATRPIGGGHEQYF.

V and J are TRBV7-3 and TRBJ2-3; tentative D call: TRBD2 (6 bases). The CDR3 covers 16 residues. The V end lost 1 base, the J end lost 6 bases, and 17 bases lay between the germline ends. The germline gives CDR1 SGHTA, CDR2 FQGTGA. As DNA, the CDR3 is TGTGCCAGCAGCTTAAGTGGGACGGGAGCAGGGGATACGCAGTATTTT. This encodes CASSLSGTGAGDTQYF.